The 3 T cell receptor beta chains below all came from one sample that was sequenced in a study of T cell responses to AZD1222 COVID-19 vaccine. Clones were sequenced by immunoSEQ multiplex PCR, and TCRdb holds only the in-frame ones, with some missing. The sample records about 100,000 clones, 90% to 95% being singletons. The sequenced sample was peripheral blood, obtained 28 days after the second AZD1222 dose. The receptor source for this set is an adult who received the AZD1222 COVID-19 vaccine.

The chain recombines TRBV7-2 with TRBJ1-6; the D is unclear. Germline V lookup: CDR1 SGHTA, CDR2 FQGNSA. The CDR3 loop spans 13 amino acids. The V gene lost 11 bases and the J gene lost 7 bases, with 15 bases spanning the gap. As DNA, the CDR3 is TGTGCCGCCCGGCCAGCCGTCAATTCACCCCTCCACTTT. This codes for CAARPAVNSPLHF.

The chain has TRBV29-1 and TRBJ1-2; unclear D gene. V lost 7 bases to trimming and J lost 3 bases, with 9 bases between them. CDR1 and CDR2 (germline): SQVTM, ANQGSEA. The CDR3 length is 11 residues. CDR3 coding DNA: TGCAGCGGTCGAGCTGACTATGGCTACACCTTC. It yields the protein CSGRADYGYTF.

The CDR3: CASGRGGEANYGYTF. The CDR3 coding sequence is TGTGCCAGTGGGCGGGGGGGCGAAGCTAACTATGGCTACACCTTC. This chain links TRBV28 with TRBJ1-2; TRBD1 might be the D (6 bases). CDR1 is MDHEN and CDR2 is SYDVKM in the germline V gene. V was shortened by 9 bases and J by 0 bases, with 17 bases between the two germline ends. The CDR3 consists of 15 residues.